Shown below are 23 T cell receptor beta chains from a single sample sequenced in a study of blood T cells in healthy people across ages. Through a sample-barcoded 5' primer and a J-beta primer mix, a second PCR was run for 7 to 11 cycles. TCRdb processed the 5' RACE reads anew with MiXCR; each CDR3 protein has one entry. Among about 1,000,000 distinct CDR3 sequences, under 55% were seen once, and the ten largest hold around 18%. The specimen sequenced was blood. These receptors all come from a woman aged 60-70 years in good health.

The J gene is TRBJ1-1, the V gene TRBV2; D is unclear. Trimming left V 7 bases short and J 10 bases short, with 16 bases between. The germline V gene has CDR1 SNHLY and CDR2 FYNNEI. The length of the CDR3 is 12 residues. CDR3 in amino acids: CASTERVGSAFF. CDR3 nucleotides: TGTGCCAGCACCGAAAGGGTAGGTTCAGCTTTCTTT.

The J gene is TRBJ1-6, the V gene TRBV10-3; 7 nucleotides align to TRBD1. Germline V gene data show CDR1 as ENHRY and CDR2 as SYGVKD. The CDR3 sequence is 15 residues long. Trimming took 2 bases from V and 7 from J; bases not matched to a gene: 5. CDR3 nucleotide sequence: TGTGCCATCAGTGAGGCGACAGGGAAGAATTCACCCCTCCACTTT. Translation gives CAISEATGKNSPLHF.

This clonotype has a count of ten or more. This sequence joins TRBV9 and TRBJ2-3, with a possible D match to TRBD2 (6 bases). Trimming shortened V by 4 bases and J by 1 base, and 10 bases separated the two germline ends. The CDR3 is 14 amino acids. Germline CDR1 SGDLS, CDR2 YYNGEE. Written as DNA, the CDR3 is TGTGCCAGCAGCTTAGCGGAGGGCACAGATACGCAGTATTTT. It specifies CASSLAEGTDTQYF.

The chain has TRBV12-3 or TRBV12-4 and TRBJ2-3; TRBD2 is a possible D gene (6 bases). Trimming took off 5 bases at V and 4 bases at J, with 16 bases between the two ends. This CDR3 is 15 amino acids long. The CDR3 sequence is CASSPLASGADTQYF. CDR3 DNA sequence: TGTGCCAGCAGTCCTCTGGCATCGGGGGCAGATACGCAGTATTTT.

This chain joins TRBV20-1 and TRBJ1-2, with 9 bases identical to TRBD1. The V segment lost 5 bases and the J segment 4 bases; nucleotides outside the gene matches: 5. The CDR3 is made up of 13 amino acids. Per the germline V gene, CDR1 is DFQATT and CDR2 is SNEGSKA (reference sequence). In DNA, the CDR3 is TGCAGTGCTGCCGGGACAGGGAGCTATGGCTACACCTTC. Protein product: CSAAGTGSYGYTF.

The V gene is TRBV25-1, the J gene TRBJ1-6, with D possibly matching TRBD1 (6 bases). This CDR3 has 15 amino acids. The germline V gene has CDR1 MGHDK and CDR2 SYGVNS. The V end lost 3 bases, the J end lost 10 bases, and 16 bases lay between the germline ends. The DNA for the CDR3 is TGTGCCAGCAGTGATTCAACAGGAGGGGGATCACCCCTCCACTTT. This sequence encodes CASSDSTGGGSPLHF.

J is TRBJ2-7 and V is TRBV19; tentative D call: TRBD2 (6 bases). The CDR3 has 14 amino acids. In germline, CDR1 is LNHDA, CDR2 SQIVND (reference sequence). Trimming took off 6 bases at V and 2 bases at J, with 14 bases between the two ends. The CDR3 here is CASSMLATTYEQYF. In nucleotides, the CDR3 is TGTGCCAGTAGCATGCTAGCGACTACCTACGAGCAGTACTTC.

The chain combines TRBV5-6 with TRBJ2-6, with 10 bases lining up with TRBD1. Germline values: CDR1 SGHDT, CDR2 YYEEEE. This CDR3 spans 19 amino acids. The J segment lost 0 bases and the V segment lost 0 bases, leaving 6 bases of the junction unmatched. The CDR3 region is CASSLALGTGVSGANVLTF. CDR3 in DNA: TGTGCCAGCAGCTTGGCTCTAGGGACAGGGGTCTCTGGGGCCAACGTCCTGACTTTC.

V is TRBV7-6 and J is TRBJ2-5; 8 nucleotides line up with TRBD2. The CDR3 has 18 amino acids. CDR1 and CDR2 from the germline V gene are SGHVS and FNYEAQ. Trimming at V came to 6 bases and at J to 6 bases, leaving 21 bases not matched to a gene. The CDR3 DNA reads TGTGCCAGCAGTCGAGTCGGGACTAGTCGGTCCGGTTTTCAGACCCAGTACTTC. This encodes CASSRVGTSRSGFQTQYF.

The chain employs TRBV24-1 and TRBJ2-7; 7 nucleotides match TRBD1. There are 15 residues in the CDR3. Looked up from germline, CDR1 is KGHDR and CDR2 is SFDVKD. V was clipped by 5 bases and J by 3 bases; unmatched bases: 9. This CDR3 reads CATSGAGTAGYEQYF. In nucleotides, the CDR3 is TGTGCCACCAGTGGAGCCGGGACAGCCGGCTACGAGCAGTACTTC.

This clonotype was picked up a small number of times. The V and J genes are TRBV7-3 and TRBJ2-1; TRBD2 matches at 8 bases. J was trimmed by 6 bases and V by 5 bases; bases with no gene match: 9. From germline, CDR1 is SGHTA and CDR2 FQGTGA. This CDR3 spans 15 amino acids. In DNA, the CDR3 is TGTGCCAGCAGCCCGGAGACTAGCGACCGCAATGAGCAGTTCTTC. Translation: CASSPETSDRNEQFF. The variable domain in full, with the rest retrieved from reference TRBV7-3 and TRBJ2-1, is GAGVSQTPSNKVTEKGKYVELRCDPISGHTALYWYRQSLGQGPEFLIYFQGTGAADDSGLPNDRFFAVRPEGSVSTLKIQRTERGDSAVYLCASSPETSDRNEQFFGPGTRLTVL.

The chain combines TRBV12-3 or TRBV12-4 with TRBJ2-1; D remains ambiguous. This CDR3 region has 11 residues. V lost 6 bases and J lost 7, with 7 bases in between. CDR3 nucleotides: TGTGCCAGCAGCGGAATAAATGAGCAGTTCTTC. Its protein product is CASSGINEQFF.

The chain employs TRBV15 and TRBJ2-5, with a weak D call TRBD2 (6 bases). This CDR3 contains 15 residues. Trimming took 4 bases from V and 1 from J, leaving 13 bases between them. CDR1 is LNHNV, CDR2 YYDKDF, per germline (reference sequence). The CDR3 loop is CATSTDGGTQETQYF. In DNA, the CDR3 is TGTGCCACCAGCACCGATGGGGGGACCCAAGAGACCCAGTACTTC.

This clonotype appeared a single time. The DNA for the CDR3 is TGTGCCGCCCGATCGACAGGGATTAACGAGCAGTACTTC. Protein sequence: CAARSTGINEQYF. The chain joins TRBV6-1 to TRBJ2-4; 7 positions match TRBD1. The DNA end is more similar to TRBJ2-7, so the J call may be wrong. The length of the CDR3 is 13 residues. From germline, CDR1 is MNHNS and CDR2 SASEGT.

This clonotype was seen a single time. The chain carries TRBV20-1 and TRBJ1-2; possible D gene TRBD1, 5 bases. Trimming left V 3 bases short and J 0 bases short, with 11 bases between. The CDR3 runs 14 residues. CDR1 and CDR2 from the germline V gene are DFQATT and SNEGSKA (reference sequence). The CDR3 DNA is TGCAGTGCTAGCCGGGACGCAGCTAACTATGGCTACACCTTC. The encoded protein is CSASRDAANYGYTF.

This clonotype was detected once. The chain couples TRBV11-2 to TRBJ2-3, with 8 bases lining up with TRBD2. The CDR3 extends over 17 amino acids. Germline assignment: CDR1 SGHAT and CDR2 FQNNGV. Germline trimming cut 1 base from V and 3 bases from J; bases unmatched to any gene: 9. CDR3 protein: CASSLAPPRGRTDTQYF. For the CDR3, the DNA is TGTGCCAGCAGCTTAGCCCCCCCTCGCGGGAGGACAGATACGCAGTATTTT. Full variable domain (rest looked up from reference TRBV11-2 and TRBJ2-3): EAGVAQSPRYKIIEKRQSVAFWCNPISGHATLYWYQQILGQGPKLLIQFQNNGVVDDSQLPKDRFSAERLKGVDSTLKIQPAKLEDSAVYLCASSLAPPRGRTDTQYFGPGTRLTVL.

This clonotype was counted a few times. The chain links TRBV20-1 to TRBJ2-3; D may match TRBD1 or TRBD2 (5 bases each). This CDR3 comprises 15 residues. Germline values: CDR1 DFQATT, CDR2 SNEGSKA (reference sequence). V was pared by 6 bases and J by 1 base, with 17 bases between. CDR3 amino acids: CSAEGWELGTDTQYF. CDR3 sequence (DNA): TGCAGTGCCGAGGGGTGGGAGCTGGGCACAGATACGCAGTATTTT.

The chain joins TRBV29-1 to TRBJ2-2, with a possible D match to TRBD2 (5 bases). CDR1 and CDR2 from the germline V gene are SQVTM and ANQGSEA. CDR3 length: 13 amino acids. V lost 6 bases, J lost 3 bases, and 11 bases lay in between. CDR3 in DNA: TGCAGCGTCGGGAAGTTGGACACCGGGGAGCTGTTTTTT. This encodes CSVGKLDTGELFF.

This clonotype was seen only a few times. The rearrangement uses TRBV12-3 or TRBV12-4 and TRBJ2-5, with TRBD2 matching 7 bases. This CDR3 is built from 17 residues. The J segment lost 5 bases and the V segment lost 1 base, leaving 13 bases of the junction unmatched. CDR3 in amino acids: CASSLGSGGGGRETQYF. Written as DNA, the CDR3 is TGTGCCAGCAGTTTAGGATCGGGAGGTGGTGGGCGGGAGACCCAGTACTTC.

To note about this clonotype: The germline gene is not matched at one end of the junction; a read error may be the cause. The chain uses TRBV27 and TRBJ2-1, with TRBD1 identical over 8 bases. The germline gives CDR1 MNHEY, CDR2 SMNVEV (reference sequence). The CDR3 spans 16 residues. Written as DNA, the CDR3 is TGTGCTAGCACTGACATGGGGACAGGCCGGTACCATGAGCAGTTCTTC. It encodes CASTDMGTGRYHEQFF.

In the case of this clonotype: A read error may account for a junction end that differs from germline. This sequence joins TRBV25-1 and TRBJ2-7; D unresolved. CDR3 length: 15 residues. Germline lookup yields CDR1 MGHDK and CDR2 SYGVNS. DNA for the CDR3: TGTGCCAGCAGTGGGAGTGGCCAAATATCCTGCGAGCAGTACTTC. The encoded protein is CASSGSGQISCEQYF.

The table lists this clonotype with a few counts. The CDR3 sequence: CASSSQPTYEQYF. In DNA form, the CDR3 reads TGCGCCAGCAGTTCCCAGCCAACGTACGAGCAGTACTTC. The rearrangement links TRBV10-1 to TRBJ2-5; D remains ambiguous. The J call may be faulty, since TRBJ2-7 better matches the DNA end. The CDR3 runs to 13 residues. The germline CDR1 and CDR2 sequences are WNHNN and SYGVQD (reference sequence).

This clonotype showed up just a few times. V usage is TRBV4-2 and J usage is TRBJ2-5; tentatively, D is TRBD2 (5 bases). The CDR3 totals 15 residues. The V end was cut by 1 base, the J end by 1 base, with 10 bases between. In germline, CDR1 is LGHNA, CDR2 YNFKEQ. The CDR3 protein is CASSQAGSGQETQYF. The CDR3 coding sequence is TGTGCCAGCAGCCAAGCAGGCAGCGGCCAAGAGACCCAGTACTTC.